This record looks at one TCR beta chain sequence and its context. These data come from a study of blood T cell repertoires in COVID-19. There are 16 residues in the CDR3. The V and J ends lost 4 bases and 6 bases respectively, with 22 bases between them. The germline V gene has CDR1 SGHKS and CDR2 YYEKEE (reference sequence). Using immunoSEQ multiplex PCR, the repertoire was profiled, and TCRdb retains in-frame clones only, with some absent. Of 24,000 or so clones listed, 87% are singletons. This TCR was recovered from a human donor in a cohort sampled during active COVID-19. The donor label of this sample is uncertain. The specimen sequenced was peripheral blood. This chain connects TRBV5-5 to TRBJ1-1, with TRBD1 as a possible D gene (5 bases). The CDR3 loop reads CASSQLPGAGGAEAFF. In DNA form, the CDR3 reads TGTGCCAGCAGCCAACTACCCGGGGCCGGGGGAGCTGAAGCTTTCTTT.